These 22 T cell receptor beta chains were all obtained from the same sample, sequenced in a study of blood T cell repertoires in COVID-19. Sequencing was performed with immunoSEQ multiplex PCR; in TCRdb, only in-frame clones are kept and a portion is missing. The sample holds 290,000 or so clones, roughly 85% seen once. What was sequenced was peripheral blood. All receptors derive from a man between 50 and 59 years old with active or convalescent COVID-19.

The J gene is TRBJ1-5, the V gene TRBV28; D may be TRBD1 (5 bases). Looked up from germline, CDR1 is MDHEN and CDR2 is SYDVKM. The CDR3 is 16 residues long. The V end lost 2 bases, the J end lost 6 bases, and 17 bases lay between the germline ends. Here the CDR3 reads CASSLVSGNSLQPQHF. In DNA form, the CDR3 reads TGTGCCAGCAGTTTAGTTTCAGGGAATTCGCTTCAGCCCCAGCATTTT.

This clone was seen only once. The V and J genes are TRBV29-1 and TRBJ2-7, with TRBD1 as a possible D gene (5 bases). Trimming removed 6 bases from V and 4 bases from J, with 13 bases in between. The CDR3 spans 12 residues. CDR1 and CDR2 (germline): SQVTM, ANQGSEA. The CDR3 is CSVASSGYEQYF. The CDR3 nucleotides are TGCAGCGTGGCCTCCTCAGGGTACGAGCAGTACTTC.

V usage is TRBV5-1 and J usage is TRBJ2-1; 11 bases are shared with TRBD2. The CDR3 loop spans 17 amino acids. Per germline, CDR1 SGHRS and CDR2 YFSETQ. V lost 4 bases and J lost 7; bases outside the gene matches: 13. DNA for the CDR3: TGCGCCAGCAGCCCGGCGGGACTAGCGGCGTCAGGGAATGAGCAGTTCTTC. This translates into CASSPAGLAASGNEQFF.

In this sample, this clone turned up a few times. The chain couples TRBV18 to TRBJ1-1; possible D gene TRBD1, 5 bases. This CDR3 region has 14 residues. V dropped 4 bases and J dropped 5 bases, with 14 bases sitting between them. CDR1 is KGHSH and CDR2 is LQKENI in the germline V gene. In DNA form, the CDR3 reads TGTGCCAGCTCACGTACCTGGGGGGGTACTGAAGCTTTCTTT. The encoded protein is CASSRTWGGTEAFF.

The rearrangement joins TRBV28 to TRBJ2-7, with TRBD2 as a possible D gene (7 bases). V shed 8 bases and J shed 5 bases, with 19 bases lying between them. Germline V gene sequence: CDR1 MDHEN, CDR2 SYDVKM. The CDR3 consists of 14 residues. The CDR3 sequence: CASSIPGAGDEQYF. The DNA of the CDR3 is TGTGCCAGCTCCATTCCGGGGGCGGGAGACGAGCAGTACTTC. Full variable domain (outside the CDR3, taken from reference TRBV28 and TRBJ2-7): DVKVTQSSRYLVKRTGEKVFLECVQDMDHENMFWYRQDPGLGLRLIYFSYDVKMKEKGDIPEGYSVSREKKERFSLILESASTNQTSMYLCASSIPGAGDEQYFGPGTRLTVT.

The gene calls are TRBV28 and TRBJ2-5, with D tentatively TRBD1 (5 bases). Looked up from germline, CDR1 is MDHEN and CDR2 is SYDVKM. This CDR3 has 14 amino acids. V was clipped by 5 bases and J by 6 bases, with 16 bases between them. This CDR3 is CASSTSQGSKTQYF. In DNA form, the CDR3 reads TGTGCCAGCAGTACCTCGCAGGGTTCAAAGACCCAGTACTTC.

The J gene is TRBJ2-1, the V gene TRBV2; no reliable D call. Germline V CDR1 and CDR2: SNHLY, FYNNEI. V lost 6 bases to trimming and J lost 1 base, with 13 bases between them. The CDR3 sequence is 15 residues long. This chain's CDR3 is CASSSWSLSYNEQFF. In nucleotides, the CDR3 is TGTGCCAGCAGCTCGTGGAGCCTTTCCTACAATGAGCAGTTCTTC.

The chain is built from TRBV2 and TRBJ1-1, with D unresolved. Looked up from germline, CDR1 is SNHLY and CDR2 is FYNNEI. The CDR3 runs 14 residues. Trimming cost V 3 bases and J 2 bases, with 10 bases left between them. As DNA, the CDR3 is TGTGCCAGCAGTGATAGTCGACACAACACTGAAGCTTTCTTT. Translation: CASSDSRHNTEAFF. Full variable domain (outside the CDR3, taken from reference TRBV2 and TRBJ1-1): EPEVTQTPSHQVTQMGQEVILRCVPISNHLYFYWYRQILGQKVEFLVSFYNNEISEKSEIFDDQFSVERPDGSNFTLKIRSTKLEDSAMYFCASSDSRHNTEAFFGQGTRLTVV.

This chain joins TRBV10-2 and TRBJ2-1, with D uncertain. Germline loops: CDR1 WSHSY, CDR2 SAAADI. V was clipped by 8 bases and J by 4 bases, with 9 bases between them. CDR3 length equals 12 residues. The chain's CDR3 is CASYDLYNEQFF. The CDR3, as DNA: TGCGCCAGCTATGACTTATACAATGAGCAGTTCTTC.

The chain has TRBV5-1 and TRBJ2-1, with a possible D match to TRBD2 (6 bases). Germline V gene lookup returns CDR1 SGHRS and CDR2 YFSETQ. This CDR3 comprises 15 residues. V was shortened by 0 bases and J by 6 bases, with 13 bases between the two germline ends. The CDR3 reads CASSLAGGGGNEQFF. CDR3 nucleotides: TGCGCCAGCAGCTTGGCTGGGGGAGGCGGCAATGAGCAGTTCTTC.

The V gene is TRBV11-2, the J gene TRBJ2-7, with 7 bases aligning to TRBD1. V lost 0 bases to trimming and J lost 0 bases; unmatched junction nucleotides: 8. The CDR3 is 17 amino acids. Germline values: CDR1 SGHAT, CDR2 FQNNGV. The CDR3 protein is CASSLDVATGYSYEQYF. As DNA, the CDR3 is TGTGCCAGCAGCTTAGATGTGGCGACAGGGTACTCCTACGAGCAGTACTTC.

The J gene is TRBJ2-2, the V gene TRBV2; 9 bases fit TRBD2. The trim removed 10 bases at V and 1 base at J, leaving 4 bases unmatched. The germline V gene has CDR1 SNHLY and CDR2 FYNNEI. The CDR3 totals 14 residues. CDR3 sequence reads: CAISSGRNTGELFF. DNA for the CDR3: TGTGCCATTAGTAGCGGGAGGAACACCGGGGAGCTGTTTTTT.

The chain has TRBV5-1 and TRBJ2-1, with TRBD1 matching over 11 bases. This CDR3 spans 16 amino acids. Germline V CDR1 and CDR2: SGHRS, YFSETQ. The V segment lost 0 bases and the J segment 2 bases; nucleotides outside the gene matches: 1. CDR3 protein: CASSLVGQGAYNEQFF. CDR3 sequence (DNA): TGCGCCAGCAGCTTGGTGGGACAGGGGGCCTACAATGAGCAGTTCTTC.

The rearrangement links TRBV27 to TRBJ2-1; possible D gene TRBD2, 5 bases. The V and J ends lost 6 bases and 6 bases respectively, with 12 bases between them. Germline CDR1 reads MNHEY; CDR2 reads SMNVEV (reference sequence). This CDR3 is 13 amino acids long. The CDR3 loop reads CASRLLESNEQFF. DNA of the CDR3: TGTGCCAGCAGACTACTAGAGTCCAATGAGCAGTTCTTC.

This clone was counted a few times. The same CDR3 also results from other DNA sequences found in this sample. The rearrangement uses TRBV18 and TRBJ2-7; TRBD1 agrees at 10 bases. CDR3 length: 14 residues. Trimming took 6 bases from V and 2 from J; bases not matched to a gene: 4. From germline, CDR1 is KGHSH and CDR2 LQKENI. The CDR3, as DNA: TGTGCCAGCTCGCCGGGACAGGGGCCCTACGAGCAGTACTTC. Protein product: CASSPGQGPYEQYF.

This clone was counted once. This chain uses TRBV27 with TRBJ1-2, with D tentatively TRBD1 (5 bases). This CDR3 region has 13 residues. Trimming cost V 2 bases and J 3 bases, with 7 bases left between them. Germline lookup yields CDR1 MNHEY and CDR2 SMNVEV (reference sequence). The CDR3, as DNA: TGTGCCAGCAGTTTAGGGGGGTACTATGGCTACACCTTC. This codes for CASSLGGYYGYTF.

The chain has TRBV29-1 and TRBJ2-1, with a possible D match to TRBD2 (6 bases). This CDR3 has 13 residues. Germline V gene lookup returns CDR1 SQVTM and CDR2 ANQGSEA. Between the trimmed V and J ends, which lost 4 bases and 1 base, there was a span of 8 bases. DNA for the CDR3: TGCAGCGTTGGGGGGGTGTCCTACAATGAGCAGTTCTTC. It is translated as CSVGGVSYNEQFF.

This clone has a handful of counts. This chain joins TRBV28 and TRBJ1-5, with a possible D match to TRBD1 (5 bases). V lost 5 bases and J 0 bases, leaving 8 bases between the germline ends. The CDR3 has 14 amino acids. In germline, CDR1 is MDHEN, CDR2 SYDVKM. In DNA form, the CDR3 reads TGTGCCAGCAGTAAGGGGTATAGCAATCAGCCCCAGCATTTT. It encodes CASSKGYSNQPQHF.

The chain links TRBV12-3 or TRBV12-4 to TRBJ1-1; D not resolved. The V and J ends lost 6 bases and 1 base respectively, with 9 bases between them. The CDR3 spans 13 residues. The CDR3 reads CASRGSGNTEAFF. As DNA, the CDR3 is TGTGCCAGCAGAGGGAGCGGGAACACTGAAGCTTTCTTT.

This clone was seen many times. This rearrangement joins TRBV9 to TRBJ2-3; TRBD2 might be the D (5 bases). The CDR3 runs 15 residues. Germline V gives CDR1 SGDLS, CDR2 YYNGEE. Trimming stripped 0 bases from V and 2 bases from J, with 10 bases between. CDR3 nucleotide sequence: TGTGCCAGCAGCGTAGCCCCGGGGTACACAGATACGCAGTATTTT. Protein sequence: CASSVAPGYTDTQYF.

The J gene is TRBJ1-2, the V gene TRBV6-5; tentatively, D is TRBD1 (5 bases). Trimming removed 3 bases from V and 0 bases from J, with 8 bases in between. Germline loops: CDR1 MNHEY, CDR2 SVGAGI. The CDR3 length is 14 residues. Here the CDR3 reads CASSYGGANYGYTF. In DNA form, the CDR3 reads TGTGCCAGCAGTTATGGAGGGGCTAACTATGGCTACACCTTC.

CDR3 protein: CASSRDSSSYNEQFF. CDR3 coding DNA: TGCGCCAGCAGTCGGGACTCGAGCTCCTACAATGAGCAGTTCTTC. The genes are TRBV5-1 and TRBJ2-1, with D possibly matching TRBD2 (6 bases). V was cut by 5 bases and J by 0 bases, with 12 bases left in between. The V gene's germline CDR1 is SGHRS and CDR2 YFSETQ. The CDR3 contains 15 residues.